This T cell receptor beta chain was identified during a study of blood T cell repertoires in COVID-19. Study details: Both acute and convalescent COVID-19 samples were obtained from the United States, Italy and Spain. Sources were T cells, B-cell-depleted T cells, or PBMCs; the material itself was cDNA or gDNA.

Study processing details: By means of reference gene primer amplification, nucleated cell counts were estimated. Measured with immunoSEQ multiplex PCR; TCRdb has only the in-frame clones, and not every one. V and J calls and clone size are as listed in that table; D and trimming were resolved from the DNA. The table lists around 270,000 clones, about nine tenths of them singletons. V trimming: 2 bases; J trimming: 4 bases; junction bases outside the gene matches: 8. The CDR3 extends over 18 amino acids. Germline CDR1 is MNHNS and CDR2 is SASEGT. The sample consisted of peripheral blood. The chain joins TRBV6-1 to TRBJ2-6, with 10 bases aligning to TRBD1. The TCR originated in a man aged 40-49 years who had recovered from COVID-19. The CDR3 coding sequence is TGTGCCAGCAGTGAACTCGTGACAGGGGGCGCGGGGGCCAACGTCCTGACTTTC. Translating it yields CASSELVTGGAGANVLTF.